Each of the 31 T cell receptor beta chains below was sequenced from the same sample in a study of OX40 agonist ivuxolimab in advanced cancers. Assay: immunoSEQ multiplex PCR; the TCRdb copy retains only in-frame clones and omits some. The sample holds 67,000 or so clones, roughly 88% seen once. The sequences come from CD4+ or CD8+ T cells sorted from blood, collected in a trial of the OX40 agonist ivuxolimab. The receptors stem from an adult with an advanced solid tumor such as melanoma, head and neck, liver or kidney cancer.

The chain combines TRBV6-1 with TRBJ1-5, with TRBD1 as a possible D gene (5 bases). Germline V lookup: CDR1 MNHNS, CDR2 SASEGT. The CDR3 is 14 residues long. V lost 7 bases, J lost 6 bases, and 16 bases lay in between. The CDR3 coding sequence is TGTGCCAGCACCCCGAGTGGGGGGGGTCAGCCCCAGCATTTT. This codes for CASTPSGGGQPQHF.

This rearrangement joins TRBV2 to TRBJ1-2; 7 positions agree with TRBD1. This CDR3 is 14 amino acids long. Per germline, CDR1 SNHLY and CDR2 FYNNEI. With 9 bases clipped from V and 4 bases from J, the junction kept 11 bases outside the gene matches. The CDR3 here is CASTQQGTTYGYTF. In DNA form, the CDR3 reads TGTGCCAGTACTCAACAGGGGACGACCTATGGCTACACCTTC.

This clone has a handful of counts. This chain joins TRBV5-4 and TRBJ2-7; D is unresolved. V was shortened by 4 bases and J by 7 bases, with 15 bases between the two germline ends. This CDR3 has 13 residues. CDR1 SGHNT and CDR2 YYREEE come from the germline V gene (reference sequence). The chain's CDR3 is CASSLDPPREQYF. CDR3 bases: TGTGCCAGCAGCCTGGACCCTCCGAGGGAGCAGTACTTC.

The V gene is TRBV7-9, the J gene TRBJ1-1; the match to TRBD1 covers 9 bases. CDR3 length: 12 residues. V dropped 1 base and J dropped 11; count of bases not matched to a gene: 2. Per the germline V gene, CDR1 is SEHNR and CDR2 is FQNEAQ (reference sequence). The CDR3 nucleotides read TGTGCCAGCAGCTTAGAACAGGGGGCGGCTTTCTTT. It encodes CASSLEQGAAFF. The full variable domain, rest sourced from reference TRBV7-9 and TRBJ1-1, is DTGVSQNPRHKITKRGQNVTFRCDPISEHNRLYWYRQTLGQGPEFLTYFQNEAQLEKSRLLSDRFSAERPKGSFSTLEIQRTEQGDSAMYLCASSLEQGAAFFGQGTRLTVV.

CDR3 sequence (DNA): TGCGCCAGCAGCCAAAGTCCTTTACGGCCTCGGCAGTACTTC. Translated: CASSQSPLRPRQYF. The genes are TRBV4-1 and TRBJ2-7, with unresolved D. The length of the CDR3 is 14 residues. The V end was cut by 2 bases, the J end by 9 bases, with 17 bases between. CDR1 and CDR2 from the germline V gene are MGHRA and YSYEKL.

The chain carries TRBV28 and TRBJ1-2, with D maybe TRBD1 (5 bases). Germline-derived CDR1 and CDR2 are MDHEN and SYDVKM. V was clipped by 5 bases and J by 10 bases, with 17 bases between them. There are 13 residues in the CDR3. CDR3 in DNA: TGTGCCAGCAGTCCTGGGACGGACCAACCCTACACCTTC. Residues: CASSPGTDQPYTF.

This clone was seen just once. The CDR3 DNA follows: TGCGCCAGCAGCCAACACCGCCTTTTTCTCCGGGACAGGAGCAACTACGAGCAGTACTTC. Protein sequence: CASSQHRLFLRDRSNYEQYF. J is TRBJ2-7 and V is TRBV4-1; 8 nucleotides match TRBD1. In germline, CDR1 is MGHRA, CDR2 YSYEKL. V was pared by 2 bases and J by 3 bases, with 21 bases of the junction left unmatched. The CDR3 runs 20 residues.

V usage is TRBV28 and J usage is TRBJ2-5; 9 bases agree with TRBD2. Looked up from germline, CDR1 is MDHEN and CDR2 is SYDVKM. Trimming took 2 bases from V and 0 from J; bases not matched to a gene: 7. The CDR3 has 17 residues. The CDR3 loop is CASSLEISGGHQETQYF. CDR3 DNA: TGTGCCAGCAGTTTAGAAATTAGCGGGGGCCACCAAGAGACCCAGTACTTC.

The chain couples TRBV7-8 to TRBJ1-2; tentative D call: TRBD1 (5 bases). Germline V lookup: CDR1 SGHVS, CDR2 FQNEAQ. V lost 1 base and J 7 bases, leaving 13 bases between the germline ends. CDR3 size: 14 residues. The CDR3 reads CASSLEVRDGGYTF. CDR3 coding DNA: TGTGCCAGCAGCTTAGAAGTCAGGGATGGTGGCTACACCTTC.

CDR3 in DNA: TGCGCCAGCAGCTCCGGGTCGGGAGATAACACCATATATTTT. Residues: CASSSGSGDNTIYF. The chain recombines TRBV5-1 with TRBJ1-3; D is unresolved. V shed 3 bases and J shed 7 bases, with 14 bases lying between them. Germline CDR1 and CDR2: SGHRS and YFSETQ. CDR3 length: 14 amino acids.

The rearrangement uses TRBV7-2 and TRBJ1-1, with TRBD1 matching over 8 bases. The J segment lost 5 bases and the V segment lost 2 bases, leaving 7 bases of the junction unmatched. The germline V gene encodes CDR1 SGHTA and CDR2 FQGNSA. The CDR3 has 15 amino acids. The CDR3 here is CASSLSQGAGTEAFF. For the CDR3, the DNA is TGTGCCAGCAGCTTATCCCAGGGGGCGGGGACTGAAGCTTTCTTT.

This clone appeared a single time. The chain uses TRBV15 and TRBJ2-2; perhaps D is TRBD1 or TRBD2 (5 bases each). The CDR3 is made up of 16 amino acids. The ends were cut back, 2 bases at V and 1 base at J, with 11 bases in the middle. Germline CDR1 and CDR2: LNHNV and YYDKDF (reference sequence). CDR3 loop: CATSRTGAKNTGELFF. DNA of the CDR3: TGTGCCACCAGCAGAACCGGGGCTAAGAACACCGGGGAGCTGTTTTTT.

The chain employs TRBV11-2 and TRBJ2-7, with 8 nucleotides matching TRBD1. Germline trimming cut 5 bases from V and 6 bases from J; bases unmatched to any gene: 6. The germline gives CDR1 SGHAT, CDR2 FQNNGV. CDR3 length equals 13 residues. The CDR3 protein is CASSLSGGGEQYF. DNA of the CDR3: TGTGCCAGCAGCCTCTCAGGGGGCGGCGAGCAGTACTTC.

This clone occurred once. The chain couples TRBV2 to TRBJ2-1, with D possibly being TRBD1 or TRBD2 (5 bases each). Germline V gene data show CDR1 as SNHLY and CDR2 as FYNNEI. V lost 6 bases and J lost 8, with 20 bases in between. This CDR3 contains 15 residues. Here the CDR3 DNA reads TGTGCCAGCAGGGGACGGACCCAGGGTAACGATGAGCAGTTCTTC. Residues: CASRGRTQGNDEQFF.

The chain recombines TRBV5-1 with TRBJ2-7; 9 bases align to TRBD1. J was trimmed by 7 bases and V by 4 bases; bases with no gene match: 21. The germline CDR1 and CDR2 sequences are SGHRS and YFSETQ. This CDR3 spans 18 amino acids. The CDR3 spells CASSPRTSSLTGGGEQYF. The CDR3 region has the DNA TGCGCCAGCAGCCCCCGGACGAGTTCTTTGACAGGGGGAGGAGAGCAGTACTTC.

The chain combines TRBV5-1 with TRBJ2-1, with TRBD2 matching 7 bases. The CDR3 consists of 16 residues. The V and J ends lost 1 base and 4 bases, in that order; junction bases with no gene match: 8. CDR1 and CDR2 from the germline V gene are SGHRS and YFSETQ. DNA for the CDR3: TGCGCCAGCAGCTTGCAGCCAGCGGGGTCTTACAATGAGCAGTTCTTC. As protein: CASSLQPAGSYNEQFF. The variable domain in full, with the rest retrieved from reference TRBV5-1 and TRBJ2-1, is KAGVTQTPRYLIKTRGQQVTLSCSPISGHRSVSWYQQTPGQGLQFLFEYFSETQRNKGNFPGRFSGRQFSNSRSEMNVSTLELGDSALYLCASSLQPAGSYNEQFFGPGTRLTVL.

This chain links TRBV2 with TRBJ1-4; maybe TRBD1 (6 bases). In germline, CDR1 is SNHLY, CDR2 FYNNEI. This CDR3 is built from 15 residues. The V and J ends lost 3 bases and 0 bases respectively, with 8 bases between them. The CDR3 bases are TGTGCCAGCAGTGAGGACAGCGCAACTAATGAAAAACTGTTTTTT. It encodes CASSEDSATNEKLFF.

To note about this clone: The same CDR3 is also encoded by other DNA sequences in this sample. The chain couples TRBV9 to TRBJ1-3; 8 bases agree with TRBD1. Trimming took 7 bases from V and 3 from J; bases not matched to a gene: 6. The germline CDR1 and CDR2 sequences are SGDLS and YYNGEE. CDR3 size: 14 residues. The DNA of the CDR3 is TGTGCCAGCGGGCCAGGGGGCAGTGGAAACACCATATATTTT. Protein product: CASGPGGSGNTIYF.

This chain links TRBV28 with TRBJ2-6, with D unresolved. V shed 1 base and J shed 0 bases, with 4 bases lying between them. Germline CDR1 reads MDHEN; CDR2 reads SYDVKM. This CDR3 has 15 amino acids. CDR3 nucleotide sequence: TGTGCCAGCAGTTTATCGGGCTCTGGGGCCAACGTCCTGACTTTC. Protein sequence: CASSLSGSGANVLTF.

This chain joins TRBV5-1 and TRBJ2-2; the D is unclear. The germline CDR1 and CDR2 sequences are SGHRS and YFSETQ. V lost 4 bases and J lost 6, with 19 bases in between. This CDR3 has 16 residues. CDR3 nucleotide sequence: TGCGCCAGCAGCCGTACAAGCAATAACCTTCCCGGGGAGCTGTTTTTT. Translated, it gives CASSRTSNNLPGELFF.

The sample holds a few counts of this clone. V usage is TRBV12-2 and J usage is TRBJ2-5; no check of the table's D call, TRBD1, against the DNA was made. TRBV12-2 is assigned pseudogene status. The CDR3 consists of 15 residues. The CDR3 DNA reads as TGTGCAAGTCGCTTAGGGAGGGACAGACAAGAGACCCAGTACTTC. This sequence encodes CASRLGRDRQETQYF.

J is TRBJ2-3 and V is TRBV29-1, with 7 bases lining up with TRBD1. The germline V gene has CDR1 SQVTM and CDR2 ANQGSEA. The CDR3 length is 16 residues. J was trimmed by 1 base and V by 3 bases; bases with no gene match: 10. The CDR3 DNA follows: TGCAGCGTTGACGCCGACAGGGCCTGGGGCACAGATACGCAGTATTTT. Encoded protein: CSVDADRAWGTDTQYF.

The chain links TRBV7-2 to TRBJ2-2, with D tentatively TRBD1 (5 bases). Trimming took off 3 bases at V and 7 bases at J, with 12 bases between the two ends. CDR1 SGHTA and CDR2 FQGNSA come from the germline V gene. The CDR3 covers 14 residues. The CDR3 nucleotides are TGTGCCAGCAGCTTCGGTAGTGACAGCGGGGAGCTGTTTTTT. Its protein product is CASSFGSDSGELFF.

The J gene is TRBJ2-5, the V gene TRBV7-2, with D perhaps TRBD2 (6 bases). This CDR3 spans 16 amino acids. The ends were cut back, 5 bases at V and 2 bases at J, with 18 bases in the middle. In germline, CDR1 is SGHTA, CDR2 FQGNSA. CDR3 DNA sequence: TGTGCCAGCAGCCGAGTTGGGACTGGGGGACAAGAGACCCAGTACTTC. Protein product: CASSRVGTGGQETQYF.

The gene calls are TRBV9 and TRBJ2-3, with D maybe TRBD1 (6 bases). V was trimmed by 0 bases and J by 2 bases, leaving 13 bases between them. Per germline, CDR1 SGDLS and CDR2 YYNGEE. The CDR3 is 16 amino acids. CDR3 nucleotides: TGTGCCAGCAGCGTAGAGGGGGACCTTACCACAGATACGCAGTATTTT. Its protein product is CASSVEGDLTTDTQYF.

The chain has TRBV9 and TRBJ2-7; 8 positions match TRBD2. The CDR3 consists of 14 residues. The V gene's germline CDR1 is SGDLS and CDR2 YYNGEE. Trimming cost V 0 bases and J 7 bases; bases outside gene matches: 6. The CDR3 sequence: CASSVAGGIWEQYF. For the CDR3, the DNA is TGTGCCAGCAGCGTAGCGGGGGGGATATGGGAGCAGTACTTC.

Only one count was recorded for this clone. The V gene is TRBV28, the J gene TRBJ1-6; D call uncertain. Deletions cut 6 bases from V and 0 bases from J, with 12 bases between. The CDR3 is 16 amino acids. Germline V CDR1 and CDR2: MDHEN, SYDVKM. CDR3 DNA sequence: TGTGCCAGCAGCCCAGACCGCTACTCCTATAATTCACCCCTCCACTTT. The encoded protein is CASSPDRYSYNSPLHF.

This clone was found a few times. This chain uses TRBV29-1 with TRBJ2-1; D unresolved. The CDR3 totals 11 residues. The germline gives CDR1 SQVTM, CDR2 ANQGSEA. V lost 6 bases and J 10 bases, leaving 13 bases between the germline ends. CDR3 DNA: TGCAGCGTGGTTCTGGGCCACGAGCAGTTCTTC. It codes for CSVVLGHEQFF.

The genes are TRBV7-2 and TRBJ2-6; D gene unclear. Germline loops: CDR1 SGHTA, CDR2 FQGNSA. V gave up 1 base and J gave up 0 bases, with 7 bases separating them. This CDR3 region has 16 residues. The CDR3 DNA reads as TGTGCCAGCAGCTTAGTACGGGCCTCTGGGGCCAACGTCCTGACTTTC. It is translated as CASSLVRASGANVLTF.

The chain has TRBV2 and TRBJ1-1, with D maybe TRBD1 (5 bases). Germline loops: CDR1 SNHLY, CDR2 FYNNEI. The CDR3 spans 15 residues. Trimming shortened V by 1 base and J by 2 bases, and 11 bases separated the two germline ends. The CDR3 loop is CASSEVVRANTEAFF. The CDR3 DNA is TGTGCCAGCAGTGAAGTCGTCAGGGCTAACACTGAAGCTTTCTTT.

This rearrangement joins TRBV10-3 to TRBJ1-2; a possible D gene is TRBD1 (6 bases). The CDR3 sequence is 14 residues long. Germline CDR1 reads ENHRY; CDR2 reads SYGVKD. The V gene lost 4 bases and the J gene lost 3 bases, with 12 bases spanning the gap. The DNA of the CDR3 is TGTGCCATCAGTGGGGGGGCGCGGGACTATGGCTACACCTTC. Translation gives CAISGGARDYGYTF.